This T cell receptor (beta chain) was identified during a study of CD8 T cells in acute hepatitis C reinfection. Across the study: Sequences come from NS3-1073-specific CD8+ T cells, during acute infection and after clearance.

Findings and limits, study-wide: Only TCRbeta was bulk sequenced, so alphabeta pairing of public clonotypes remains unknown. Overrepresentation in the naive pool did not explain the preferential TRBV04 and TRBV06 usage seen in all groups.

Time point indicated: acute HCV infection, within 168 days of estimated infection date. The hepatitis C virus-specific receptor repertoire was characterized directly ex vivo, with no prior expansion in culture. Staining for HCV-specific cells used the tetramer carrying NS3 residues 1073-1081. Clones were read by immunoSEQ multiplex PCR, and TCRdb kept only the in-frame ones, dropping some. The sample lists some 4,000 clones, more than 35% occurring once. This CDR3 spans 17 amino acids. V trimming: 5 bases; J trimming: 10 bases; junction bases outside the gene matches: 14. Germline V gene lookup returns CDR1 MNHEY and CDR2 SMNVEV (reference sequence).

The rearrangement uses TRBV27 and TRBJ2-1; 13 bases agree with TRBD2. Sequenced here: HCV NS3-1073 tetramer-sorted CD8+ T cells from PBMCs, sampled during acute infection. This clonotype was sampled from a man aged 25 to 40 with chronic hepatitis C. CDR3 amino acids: CASSAGLAGVSFGEQFF. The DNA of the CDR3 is TGTGCCAGCAGTGCTGGACTAGCGGGAGTCTCATTTGGGGAGCAGTTCTTC.